The present T cell receptor (beta chain) was sequenced within a study of CD8+CD57+ T cells in acquired aplastic anemia. Genomic DNA acted as the template from which TCR beta VDJ combination and CDR3 sequence profiling were carried out. MiXCR was run by TCRdb on the reads, yielding one entry per CDR3 protein. The table has around 150,000 distinct CDR3 sequences, 40% to 55% seen once; the top ten hold about 2.8%. The CDR3 has 14 amino acids. Per germline, CDR1 LNHDA and CDR2 SQIVND (reference sequence). General study results and limits: Researchers reported that CD8+ Simpson's diversity was not significantly different in patients versus controls. A set of 25 to 30 CD8+ CDR3 sequences was shared between patients and controls, and these sequences appeared highly expressed in patients.

All sequencing subjects had displayed CD8+CD57+ cell expansion on flow cytometry. The diagnosis in all patients was severe acquired aplastic anemia. As for this clonotype: Its antigen is not identified. A read error may produce the germline difference seen at one junction end.

Sequences were obtained from sorted CD4+, CD8+, or CD8+CD57+ T cells (not recorded which) from PBMCs. This clonotype was obtained from a human donor with aplastic anemia. The V call is TRBV19, the J call TRBJ2-1; perhaps TRBD2 as D (5 bases). For the CDR3, the DNA is TGCAGCGTTCCCAGCTCCGGGACCTACAATGAGCAGTTCTTC. Residues: CSVPSSGTYNEQFF.